The clone carrying this T cell receptor beta chain came up many times. The antigen remains unidentified. Whoever was chosen for sequencing had shown CD8+CD57+ cell expansion by flow cytometry. In all patients, the disease was severe acquired aplastic anemia. The sample originates from a study of CD8+CD57+ T cells in acquired aplastic anemia. In the study overall: CD4+ and CD8+ cells, once sorted, gave DNA averaging around 3.4 ug.

TCR beta VDJ and CDR3 profiles were obtained from a genomic DNA template. TCRdb processed the reads anew with MiXCR; each CDR3 protein has one entry. The sample carries 250,000 to 350,000 distinct CDR3 sequences, around three fifths recorded once. Study conclusions and caveats: Patients and controls shared under 35 CD8+ CDR3 sequences, which appeared highly expressed in patients and within their immunodominant clones. Patients and controls had CD8+ Simpson's diversity values that were not significantly distinct.

The germline V gene encodes CDR1 KGHDR and CDR2 SFDVKD. The V and J ends lost 2 bases and 7 bases respectively, with 8 bases between them. This CDR3 is built from 13 residues. Sequencing input: sorted CD4+, CD8+, or CD8+CD57+ T cells (not recorded which) from PBMCs. V and J are TRBV24-1 and TRBJ1-3; no firm D call. The TCR sequence derives from a human donor with aplastic anemia. CDR3 residues: CATSDSPGNTIYF. DNA for the CDR3: TGTGCCACCAGTGATTCTCCCGGGAACACCATATATTTT.